This T cell receptor beta chain was sequenced for a study of blood T cell repertoires in COVID-19. Study in general: COVID-19 samples collected from the United States, Italy and Spain covered acute and convalescent phases.

V lost 5 bases and J 8 bases, leaving 16 bases between the germline ends. The CDR3 spans 14 residues. Germline V CDR1 and CDR2: SEHNR, FQNEAQ (reference sequence). Patients from Seattle were sampled longitudinally, starting during active infection. As handled by the study authors: Reference gene primers were amplified, and this amplification served to estimate nucleated cell counts. Clones were sequenced by immunoSEQ multiplex PCR, and TCRdb holds only the in-frame ones, with some missing. V, J and clone size derive from that table, while D and trimming were established from the DNA sequence. In the table there are approximately 210,000 clones, 94% of which are singletons.

The sample consisted of peripheral blood. This TCR was sampled from a man aged 25 to 40 with COVID-19, enrolled during active disease. This chain uses TRBV7-9 with TRBJ2-1, with a possible D match to TRBD1 (6 bases). The CDR3 coding sequence is TGTGCCAGCAGCCCTCCGGACAGACTATATGAGCAGTTCTTC. This encodes CASSPPDRLYEQFF.